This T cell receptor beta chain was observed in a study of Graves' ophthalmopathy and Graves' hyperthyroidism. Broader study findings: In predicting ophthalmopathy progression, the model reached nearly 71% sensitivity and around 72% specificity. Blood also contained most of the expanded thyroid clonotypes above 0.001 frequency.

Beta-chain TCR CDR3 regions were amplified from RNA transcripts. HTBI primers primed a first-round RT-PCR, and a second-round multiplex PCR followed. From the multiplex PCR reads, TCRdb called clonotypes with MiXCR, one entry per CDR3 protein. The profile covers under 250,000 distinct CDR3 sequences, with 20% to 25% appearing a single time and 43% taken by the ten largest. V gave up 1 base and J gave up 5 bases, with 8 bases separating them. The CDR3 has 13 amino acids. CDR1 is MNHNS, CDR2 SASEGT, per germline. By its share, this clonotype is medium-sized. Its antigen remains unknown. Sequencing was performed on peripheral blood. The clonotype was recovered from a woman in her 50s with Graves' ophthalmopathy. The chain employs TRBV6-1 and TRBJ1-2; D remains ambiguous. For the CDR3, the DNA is TGTGCCAGCAGTGAAGTCGGCGATTATGGCTACACCTTC. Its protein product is CASSEVGDYGYTF.